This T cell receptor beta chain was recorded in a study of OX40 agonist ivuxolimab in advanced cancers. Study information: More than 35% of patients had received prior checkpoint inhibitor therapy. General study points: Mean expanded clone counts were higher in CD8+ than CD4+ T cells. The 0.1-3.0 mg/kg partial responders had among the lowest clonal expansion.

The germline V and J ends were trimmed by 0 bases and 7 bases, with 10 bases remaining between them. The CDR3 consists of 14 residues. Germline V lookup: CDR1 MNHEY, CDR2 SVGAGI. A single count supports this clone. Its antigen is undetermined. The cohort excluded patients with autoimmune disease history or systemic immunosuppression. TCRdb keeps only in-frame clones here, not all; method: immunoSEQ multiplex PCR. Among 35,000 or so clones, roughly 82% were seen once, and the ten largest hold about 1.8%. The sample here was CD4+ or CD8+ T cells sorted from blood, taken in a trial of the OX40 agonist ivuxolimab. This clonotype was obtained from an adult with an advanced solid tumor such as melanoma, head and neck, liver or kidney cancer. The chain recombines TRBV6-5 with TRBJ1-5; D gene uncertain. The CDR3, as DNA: TGTGCCAGCAGTTACTCAGGGTACGGGCAGCCCCAGCATTTT. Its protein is CASSYSGYGQPQHF.